This T cell receptor beta chain is from a study of blood T cells in healthy people across ages. Each donor's blood draw was ten milliliters of peripheral blood. A second PCR, run for roughly 7 to 12 cycles, used a sample-barcoded 5' primer plus a J-beta primer mix. A template-switch adaptor containing 12 random nucleotides labeled each cDNA molecule. One entry per CDR3 protein results from TCRdb running MiXCR on the 5' RACE reads. There are 1.5 million to 2 million distinct CDR3 sequences in the sample; almost 35% occur only once, and 11% lies in the top ten. Findings of the study overall: The authors considered diversity estimates from one million T cells to be underestimates. Naive T cell percentage by flow cytometry tracked strongly with beta diversity.

Regarding this clonotype: The antigen is unknown.

CDR3 length: 14 amino acids. Germline values: CDR1 DFQATT, CDR2 SNEGSKA (reference sequence). Trimming shortened V by 5 bases and J by 4 bases, and 15 bases separated the two germline ends. Sequenced material: blood. This receptor was obtained from a woman younger than 45 in good health. The chain couples TRBV20-1 to TRBJ2-1, with D possibly matching TRBD2 (5 bases). The CDR3: CSAAPPGGYNEQFF. The CDR3 DNA reads TGCAGTGCTGCCCCGCCGGGCGGGTACAATGAGCAGTTCTTC.